This TCR beta chain is drawn from a study of blood T cells in healthy people across ages (dated by TCRdb to between 2014 and 2017). For the wider study: In model experiments, template switching captured roughly one uniquely barcoded TCR beta cDNA molecule for every two T cells. Donors were grouped into four age groups: young (average 16 years), middle-aged (less than 40), aged (approximately 67) and long-lived (just over 80). To track age-related changes in TCR beta repertoire diversity, the study relied on deep sequencing normalized with unique cDNA molecular identifiers. Using the same blood draw, the study looked at two additional independent replicas of 1 million unique cDNA reads for two donors, one aged 18 to 30 and the other aged 80 or older.

Study-wide findings and limitations: Conclusive comparison of naive and antigen-experienced compartments was prevented by the profiling of bulk unsorted PBMCs. The long-lived group showed more naive CD4+ T cells, fewer expanded clones and increased TCR diversity than the aged group, suggesting age selection. Because the CMV infection status of the donors was unknown, age-related changes in expanded clonotypes may potentially have been confounded. Estimates of total diversity based on one million sequenced T cells were regarded as lower bounds and as underestimates. Observed TCR beta diversity per million T cells fell roughly linearly with age, and a significant reduction was already apparent by age about 43. Observed TCR beta diversity correlated strongly with the percentage of naive T cells measured by flow cytometry.

The library was built by means of 5' RACE. Sequencing used an Illumina HiSeq 2500. A second roughly 6 to 12 cycle PCR used a sample-barcoded 5' primer and a J-beta primer mix. A unique molecular identifier was introduced onto each TCR beta cDNA molecule by a template-switch 5' adaptor carrying 12 random nucleotides. Each sample yielded at least 3 million CDR3-containing paired-end reads. All of the RNA was converted into first-strand cDNA using the Mint cDNA synthesis kit, with a TRBC-specific oligonucleotide serving as the primer. All cDNA was treated with uracil-DNA glycosylase and then went through a first 18-cycle PCR with the universal primers M1SS and BC2_uni_R. Per the source publication's procedure: Each sample was normalized by randomly selecting 1 million high-quality reads, each carrying a distinct molecular identifier. Instead of being binned into consensus sequences, reads that shared molecular identifiers were thrown out. MiTCR, with a Q25 quality threshold and the strictest error-elimination algorithm, was used for CDR3 identification, clonotype clustering and error correction. Lower-bound total TCR beta diversity was estimated with a nonparametric unseen species model using Euler transformation. Starting from the raw public reads, TCRdb applied fastp trimming at Q25, assembled clones with MiXCR and retained in-frame beta chains. When rows share a CDR3 protein, they turn into one entry using the most common DNA and genes. Clone size and V and J calls follow TCRdb, not the original study. The table for this sample lists around 520,000 distinct CDR3 sequences; around 27% of them were counted only once. The top ten clonotypes cover approximately 3.3% of the sample.

CDR1 is given as LNHDA and CDR2 as SQIVND, both from the germline V gene (reference sequence). V lost 3 bases and J lost 7 bases; the stretch between them is 21 bases long. From cysteine to phenylalanine, the CDR3 is 17 amino acids long. Only the CDR3 DNA is retained, 51 bases long and in frame from the first base. Systemically healthy Caucasian individuals from Russia, roughly 40 in total and aged roughly 6 to 95 years, were included as donors. About 10 milliliters of peripheral blood were drawn from each donor into EDTA-treated Vacutainer tubes. Ficoll-Paque density-gradient centrifugation was used to isolate PBMCs, with at least 6 million per sample. Total RNA was extracted from PBMCs with Trizol reagent, with at least 5 micrograms obtained per sample. For every donor, an aliquot of PBMCs went through flow cytometry to measure the percentages of naive CD45RAhigh/CD27high T cells. To note about this clonotype: Its antigen is unknown. Nothing much larger sits one base from this clone, and base qualities are not available.

This sample also belongs to another study, concerning T cells of mothers and their children. As the second publication notes: Nine systemically healthy Caucasian individuals served as donors, namely three mothers together with their six children. cDNA synthesis consumed the entire amount of extracted RNA, loaded at around 1.4 ug RNA in each 15 ul reaction. In the second PCR, the M1S primer added sample barcodes and 2-4 random nucleotides. Over 9 million TCR beta CDR3 reads came from each mother, compared with a few million reads from each child. TCR recombination output is similarly shaped by thymic selection in related and unrelated pairs, with a minor effect exerted by inherited differences. Normalized repertoire overlap was always found to be slightly, but never significantly, higher in related mother-child pairs than in unrelated mother-child pairs. No persistent microchimeric T cell clones were found, with a detection sensitivity of approximately 95 clones per million clonotypes. Deep NGS was used in the study to compare the TCR beta repertoires of mothers and children and to look for features that separate related mother-child pairs from unrelated individuals. The mean age was around 42 +/- 4 years for the mothers and about 10 +/- 4 years for the children. After adapter ligation with NEBNext reagents, the libraries were sequenced on Illumina HiSeq 2000 with 100+100 nt paired-end reads. Mother and child libraries were prepared a month apart and sequenced in separate runs to prevent cross-contamination. Between roughly 500,000 and 2,000,000 distinct TCR beta clonotypes were identified per donor. Naive TCR beta clonotypes were estimated from low-frequency clonotypes matched to each donor's FACS-determined naive share, without sorting.

The chain couples TRBV19 to TRBJ1-4; the D gene is not confidently resolved. Sequencing was carried out using blood. The sequence derives from a boy aged 2 to 9 in good health. The CDR3 amino acid sequence is: CASSILPGPEVGEKLFF. The DNA is TGTGCCAGTAGTATCCTGCCGGGCCCCGAGGTGGGTGAAAAACTGTTTTTT. Full variable domain (CDR3 extended with the reference TRBV19 and TRBJ1-4 proteins): DGGITQSPKYLFRKEGQNVTLSCEQNLNHDAMYWYRQDPGQGLRLIYYSQIVNDFQKGDIAEGYSVSREKKESFPLTVTSAQKNPTAFYLCASSILPGPEVGEKLFFGSGTQLSVL.